This T cell receptor beta chain originates from a study of cytomegalovirus exposure and HLA in healthy donors. General observations from the study: An assumption of roughly uniform sequencing depth across donors underlay the presence/absence analyses. A reported reduction in N-insertions relative to the roughly 610-donor mean was seen in an Asian-associated ancestry cluster in a later analysis. Among the most significant clusters, several appeared linked to common viral pathogens in a later analysis.

Details on this clone: Its cognate antigen is unknown.

It was with 60 Vbeta and 13 Jbeta primers that the PCR ran. In the original workflow: Around 11 million shared chains were among the 65 million to 85 million unique TCR beta chains that a later analysis counted. This table comes from immunoSEQ multiplex PCR, and its TCRdb copy is limited to in-frame clones, with some not included. The DNA gave D and trimming, while V, J and clone size come from that table. Among approximately 110,000 clones listed, 55% to 75% were seen once. The V and J ends lost 2 bases and 4 bases respectively, with 15 bases between them. The CDR3 is 16 amino acids. The germline V gene encodes CDR1 SGHTA and CDR2 FQGNSA.

This chain links TRBV7-2 with TRBJ2-1; the D gene is possibly TRBD2 (5 bases). The sequence derives from a woman aged 40 to 50 in good health and CMV-seropositive. The sample consisted of PBMCs. CDR3 DNA sequence: TGTGCCAGCAGCTTACAGGCGGGCCTTTTGTACAATGAGCAGTTCTTC. It specifies CASSLQAGLLYNEQFF.